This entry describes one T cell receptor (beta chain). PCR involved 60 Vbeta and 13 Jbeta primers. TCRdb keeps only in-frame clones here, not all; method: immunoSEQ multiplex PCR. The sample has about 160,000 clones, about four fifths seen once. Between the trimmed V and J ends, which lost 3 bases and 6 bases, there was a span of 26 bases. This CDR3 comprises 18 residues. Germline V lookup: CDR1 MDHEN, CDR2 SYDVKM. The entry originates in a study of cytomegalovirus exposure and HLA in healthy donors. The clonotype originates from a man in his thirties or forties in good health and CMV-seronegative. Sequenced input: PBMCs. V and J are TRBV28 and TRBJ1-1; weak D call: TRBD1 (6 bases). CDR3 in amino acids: CASSLIAHRVTLQAEAFF. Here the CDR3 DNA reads TGTGCCAGCAGTTTGATTGCACACAGGGTCACCCTTCAAGCTGAAGCTTTCTTT.